This T cell receptor (beta chain) appears in the sequencing data of a study of T cell responses to AZD1222 COVID-19 vaccine. Findings and caveats of the study: Targets within unmutated variant regions were reportedly found for nearly half of spike-specific TCRs.

Data came from immunoSEQ multiplex PCR; TCRdb stores just in-frame clones and leaves some out. The sample has around 160,000 clones, about 91% seen once. Looked up from germline, CDR1 is KGHSH and CDR2 is LQKENI. The CDR3 runs to 13 residues. Deletions cut 3 bases from V and 8 bases from J, with 13 bases between. As for this clone: Its antigen is undetermined.

This clonotype originated in an adult in good health. V is TRBV18 and J is TRBJ1-2; D remains unclear. Here the sequenced sample was peripheral blood, taken on day 0 of AZD1222 vaccination. In DNA form, the CDR3 reads TGTGCCAGCTCACCCCACGGGTCCGGGGGCTACACCTTC. This translates into CASSPHGSGGYTF.